This section outlines one T cell receptor (beta chain) sequence together with its context. The data were obtained in a study of shared clonotypes between healthy human individuals. The CDR3 has 14 residues. CDR1 and CDR2 from the germline V gene are ENHRY and SYGVKD. Trimming cost V 6 bases and J 1 base, with 11 bases left between them. The method was immunoSEQ multiplex PCR; TCRdb's version includes in-frame clones alone and lacks a portion of them. The data hold roughly 650,000 clones, with around 97% observed a single time. The V call is TRBV10-3, the J call TRBJ2-3; D assignment may be TRBD1 or TRBD2 (5 bases each). The sample comprised naive CD4+ T cells sorted from blood. Subset meaning: CD45RA+ positively selected. The receptor was isolated from a young woman in good health. The CDR3 spells CAIRGTGRTDTQYF. CDR3 sequence (DNA): TGTGCCATCAGGGGGACGGGCCGCACAGATACGCAGTATTTT.